This T cell receptor (beta chain) was found in a study of CD8 T cells in Susac syndrome. As for the study in general: Susac syndrome patients were untreated, on corticosteroids with some adding intravenous immunoglobulin, or on intravenous immunoglobulin only.

The RNA, about 0.45 to 1 ug, was put through reverse transcription using random hexamers. Each CDR3 protein is one row after TCRdb ran MiXCR on the immunoSEQ multiplex PCR reads. The repertoire includes about 80,000 distinct CDR3 sequences, approximately 94% of them detected once, and about 0.52% sits in the top ten. The germline V gene encodes CDR1 LNHDA and CDR2 SQIVND (reference sequence). Trimming removed 6 bases at V and 5 bases at J, with 14 bases between. The CDR3 runs to 15 residues. The study sequenced TCR beta in blood CD8+ and CD4+ T cells. Negative isolation was applied to CD8+ and CD4+ T cells, and FACS enrichment was applied to TEMRA cells.

The sequence derives from a human donor with Susac syndrome. The rearrangement uses TRBV19 and TRBJ1-6, with D uncertain. Sequenced material: CD4+ T cells from PBMCs. CDR3 nucleotides: TGTGCCAGTAGGGATTCGCGGCAAAATAATTCACCCCTCCACTTT. It yields the protein CASRDSRQNNSPLHF.